The 22 T cell receptor beta chains listed next were all sequenced from one sample in a study of shared clonotypes between healthy human individuals. As defined, naive CD8 cells were CD45RO-negative and positively selected for CCR7, with terminally differentiated effector memory CD45RA+ cells excluded. Some clones are missing from TCRdb's copy, which holds only in-frame ones; the method was immunoSEQ multiplex PCR. Seen here are roughly 1,800,000 clones, about 95% observed once, and the top ten hold under 1.5%. Sequenced input: naive CD8+ T cells sorted from blood. The receptors come from a man between 18 and 29 years old in good health.

The rearrangement uses TRBV5-4 and TRBJ2-7, with a possible D match to TRBD1 (6 bases). The CDR3 is 15 amino acids. V lost 4 bases to trimming and J lost 6 bases, with 20 bases between them. CDR1 SGHNT and CDR2 YYREEE come from the germline V gene (reference sequence). CDR3 residues: CASSLKGFPGAEQYF. In DNA, the CDR3 is TGTGCCAGCAGCCTAAAAGGCTTCCCAGGGGCCGAGCAGTACTTC. Using reference TRBV5-4 and TRBJ2-7 for the parts outside the CDR3, the full variable domain is ETGVTQSPTHLIKTRGQQVTLRCSSQSGHNTVSWYQQALGQGPQFIFQYYREEENGRGNFPPRFSGLQFPNYSSELNVNALELDDSALYLCASSLKGFPGAEQYFGPGTRLTVT.

This rearrangement joins TRBV4-1 to TRBJ2-7, with 9 positions matching TRBD1. CDR1 and CDR2 from the germline V gene are MGHRA and YSYEKL. The junction had 5 bases not matched to a gene; V was cut back by 2 bases and J by 6 bases. This CDR3 contains 14 residues. CDR3 DNA sequence: TGCGCCAGCAGCCAAACGAACAGGGGGCCCGAGCAGTACTTC. Translating it yields CASSQTNRGPEQYF.

This chain links TRBV5-1 with TRBJ1-2, with 7 bases fitting TRBD1. This CDR3 comprises 17 residues. Germline loops: CDR1 SGHRS, CDR2 YFSETQ. Trimming cost V 3 bases and J 4 bases; bases outside gene matches: 15. CDR3 sequence (DNA): TGCGCCAGCAGCTCGAACCCGGGTAGGGGGCAGGTCTATGGCTACACCTTC. Its protein product is CASSSNPGRGQVYGYTF.

The chain carries TRBV7-9 and TRBJ2-7, with D possibly called TRBD1 or TRBD2 (5 bases each). The CDR3 is 15 residues long. V was clipped by 7 bases and J by 0 bases, with 16 bases between them. Germline V gene lookup returns CDR1 SEHNR and CDR2 FQNEAQ (reference sequence). The CDR3 bases are TGTGCCAGCACCTTCGATGAGGGGTTCTCCTACGAGCAGTACTTC. Translated, it gives CASTFDEGFSYEQYF.

With regard to this clone: Distinct nucleotide sequences in the sample also encode this CDR3. The rearrangement joins TRBV6-6 to TRBJ2-7; possibly TRBD2 for D (5 bases). The CDR3 sequence is 14 residues long. Per the germline V gene, CDR1 is MNHNY and CDR2 is SVGAGI (reference sequence). Trimming removed 2 bases from V and 2 bases from J, with 10 bases in between. As DNA, the CDR3 is TGTGCCAGCAGTTACGGAGGCCCCACCTACGAGCAGTACTTC. It codes for CASSYGGPTYEQYF.

The rearrangement uses TRBV10-3 and TRBJ2-2, with 12 positions matching TRBD2. This CDR3 has 14 residues. Germline V gene lookup returns CDR1 ENHRY and CDR2 SYGVKD. Trimming took 4 bases from V and 6 from J; bases not matched to a gene: 0. CDR3 in amino acids: CAISASGRAGELFF. The CDR3 bases are TGTGCCATCAGTGCTAGCGGGAGGGCCGGGGAGCTGTTTTTT.

The chain carries TRBV7-2 and TRBJ1-1; a possible D gene is TRBD1 (5 bases). The CDR3 sequence is 12 residues long. V dropped 4 bases and J dropped 8 bases, with 11 bases sitting between them. Germline V gene lookup returns CDR1 SGHTA and CDR2 FQGNSA. The CDR3 sequence: CASSYRGLEAFF. CDR3 nucleotides: TGTGCCAGCAGCTATCGGGGCCTGGAAGCTTTCTTT.

The chain is built from TRBV7-9 and TRBJ2-3, with 8 bases that match TRBD1. Unmatched junction bases numbered 8, after V lost 4 bases and J lost 2 bases. Per the germline V gene, CDR1 is SEHNR and CDR2 is FQNEAQ (reference sequence). The CDR3 consists of 16 residues. The CDR3 here is CASSSWTGWDTDTQYF. The CDR3 DNA is TGTGCCAGCAGCTCCTGGACAGGGTGGGACACAGATACGCAGTATTTT.

CDR3 region: CAILGQGVSGEQYF. For the CDR3, the DNA is TGTGCCATCTTGGGACAGGGAGTATCGGGCGAGCAGTACTTC. V gene TRBV10-3 combines with J gene TRBJ2-7, with TRBD1 identical over 9 bases. This CDR3 comprises 14 residues. CDR1 ENHRY and CDR2 SYGVKD come from the germline V gene. With V trimmed by 8 bases and J by 6 bases, 11 bases remained unmatched.

The chain has TRBV19 and TRBJ2-2; D is possibly TRBD2 (6 bases). The CDR3 totals 15 residues. Looked up from germline, CDR1 is LNHDA and CDR2 is SQIVND (reference sequence). V was cut by 9 bases and J by 0 bases, with 14 bases left in between. The CDR3 region is CASLGGTPNTGELFF. CDR3 DNA: TGTGCCAGCCTTGGGGGGACCCCGAACACCGGGGAGCTGTTTTTT.

Regarding this clone: This sample also contains other DNA sequences that code for the same CDR3. This chain connects TRBV7-6 to TRBJ2-1, with TRBD2 identical over 10 bases. The CDR3 spans 16 residues. The ends lost 5 bases at V and 2 bases at J; junction bases unmatched: 6. CDR1 is SGHVS and CDR2 is FNYEAQ in the germline V gene. Here the CDR3 DNA reads TGTGCCAGCAGCCAATTAGCGGGAGGCCCCTACAATGAGCAGTTCTTC. It encodes CASSQLAGGPYNEQFF.

The chain combines TRBV28 with TRBJ2-7; 10 nucleotides match TRBD1. The junction had 5 bases not matched to a gene; V was cut back by 4 bases and J by 2 bases. In germline, CDR1 is MDHEN, CDR2 SYDVKM. This CDR3 region has 15 residues. CDR3 sequence: CASSSRQGAPYEQYF. DNA for the CDR3: TGTGCCAGCAGTTCCCGACAGGGGGCCCCCTACGAGCAGTACTTC.

The rearrangement joins TRBV15 to TRBJ2-5, with no clear D. V dropped 1 base and J dropped 5 bases, with 8 bases sitting between them. This CDR3 has 13 residues. CDR1 and CDR2 (germline): LNHNV, YYDKDF (reference sequence). The CDR3 sequence is CATSRGLIETQYF. DNA of the CDR3: TGTGCCACCAGCAGAGGCTTGATCGAGACCCAGTACTTC.

This chain joins TRBV4-1 and TRBJ2-5; D tentatively reads TRBD1 or TRBD2 (5 bases each). CDR1 is MGHRA and CDR2 is YSYEKL in the germline V gene. The CDR3 runs 15 residues. Trimming removed 0 bases from V and 4 bases from J, with 12 bases in between. The CDR3 protein is CASSQDPTGRETQYF. DNA of the CDR3: TGCGCCAGCAGCCAAGACCCGACGGGGCGAGAGACCCAGTACTTC.

This sequence joins TRBV11-2 and TRBJ2-5; the D is unclear. The V gene's germline CDR1 is SGHAT and CDR2 FQNNGV. There are 14 residues in the CDR3. V dropped 0 bases and J dropped 5 bases, with 10 bases sitting between them. This CDR3 reads CASSLELIGETQYF. The CDR3 coding sequence is TGTGCCAGCAGCTTAGAATTAATCGGGGAGACCCAGTACTTC.

V gene TRBV2 combines with J gene TRBJ2-2; D uncertain. The CDR3 length is 17 residues. The ends were cut back, 6 bases at V and 0 bases at J, with 17 bases in the middle. In germline, CDR1 is SNHLY, CDR2 FYNNEI. CDR3 DNA: TGTGCCAGCAGCCCCAAATGGACCAACACGAACACCGGGGAGCTGTTTTTT. This codes for CASSPKWTNTNTGELFF.

The CDR3 here is CASSVSGGAYEQYF. In DNA form, the CDR3 reads TGTGCCAGCAGTGTTAGCGGAGGCGCATACGAGCAGTACTTC. The chain links TRBV25-1 to TRBJ2-7; possibly TRBD2 for D (6 bases). The CDR3 is 14 residues long. Trimming took off 4 bases at V and 4 bases at J, with 14 bases between the two ends. Germline CDR1 and CDR2: MGHDK and SYGVNS.

In the case of this clone: One end of the junction is discordant with germline, which a read error may explain. The genes are TRBV4-1 and TRBJ2-5; weak D call: TRBD1 (6 bases). Germline CDR1 is MGHRA and CDR2 is YSYEKL. This CDR3 contains 13 residues. CDR3 DNA: TGCGCCAGCAGCCACCAACAGGGAATCGGGGTGAACTTC. Translation: CASSHQQGIGVNF.

The chain has TRBV4-1 and TRBJ2-3; 7 bases align to TRBD2. V lost 5 bases to trimming and J lost 6 bases; unmatched junction nucleotides: 5. CDR1 MGHRA and CDR2 YSYEKL come from the germline V gene. The CDR3 totals 13 residues. This chain's CDR3 is CASSGGLEDTQYF. As DNA, the CDR3 is TGCGCCAGCAGCGGAGGACTAGAGGATACGCAGTATTTT.

This rearrangement joins TRBV29-1 to TRBJ1-1; 7 positions agree with TRBD1. V shed 5 bases, J shed 2 bases, and the junction held 2 bases outside the gene matches. This CDR3 is built from 12 residues. The germline CDR1 and CDR2 sequences are SQVTM and ANQGSEA. The CDR3 coding sequence is TGCAGCGTTTTAGGGGGCAACACTGAAGCTTTCTTT. This encodes CSVLGGNTEAFF. The full variable domain, with the rest looked up from reference TRBV29-1 and TRBJ1-1, is SAVISQKPSRDICQRGTSLTIQCQVDSQVTMMFWYRQQPGQSLTLIATANQGSEATYESGFVIDKFPISRPNLTFSTLTVSNMSPEDSSIYLCSVLGGNTEAFFGQGTRLTVV.

The rearrangement joins TRBV27 to TRBJ2-1; unclear D gene. CDR1 is MNHEY, CDR2 SMNVEV, per germline (reference sequence). V lost 6 bases to trimming and J lost 8 bases, with 17 bases between them. This CDR3 spans 14 amino acids. In DNA, the CDR3 is TGTGCCAGCAGCCAGATCCGCTTGGCGGATGAGCAGTTCTTC. This encodes CASSQIRLADEQFF.

As for this clone: Distinct nucleotide sequences in the sample also encode this CDR3. The chain links TRBV6-1 to TRBJ2-7; D unclear. Germline lookup yields CDR1 MNHNS and CDR2 SASEGT. This CDR3 spans 13 amino acids. V was shortened by 3 bases and J by 2 bases, with 8 bases between the two germline ends. The CDR3 coding sequence is TGTGCCAGCAGTGAGGGCACGACCTACGAGCAGTACTTC. It encodes CASSEGTTYEQYF.